This T cell receptor beta chain was identified in a study of radiotherapy plus CTLA-4 blockade in lung cancer. This clone was seen more than once but under ten times. Its matching antigen is unknown. Study-wide results and limits: TCR clones originating in tumors grew in number in blood after radiotherapy plus ipilimumab.

The germline CDR1 and CDR2 sequences are SGHDN and FVKESK. The ends were cut back, 5 bases at V and 1 base at J, with 11 bases in the middle. The CDR3 contains 15 residues. Assay: immunoSEQ multiplex PCR; the TCRdb copy retains only in-frame clones and omits some. The table lists roughly 50,000 clones, 75% to 90% of them singletons. The sequence came from a human donor with non-small cell lung cancer that progressed on radiotherapy plus ipilimumab. Some clones in this sample may be carry-over from other donors' samples. Sequencing used peripheral blood, obtained from a patient treated with radiotherapy plus ipilimumab. The chain has TRBV14 and TRBJ2-2; TRBD1 is a possible D gene (6 bases). The chain's CDR3 is CASSSQDRNTGELFF. CDR3 in DNA: TGTGCCAGCAGCTCTCAGGACAGGAACACCGGGGAGCTGTTTTTT.